Below, 9 T cell receptor beta chains from the same sample are listed, as sequenced in a study of CD8 T cells in cerebrospinal fluid in Alzheimer's disease. Reprocessing the 10x single-cell sequencing reads, TCRdb reports a single entry for every CDR3 protein and omits DNA. The data show 1,100 or so distinct CDR3 sequences, and the top ten clones hold about 17%. Sequenced material: cerebrospinal fluid. These receptors all come from a human donor with Parkinson's disease.

This clonotype counts as medium-sized by frequency. The chain employs TRBV7-8 and TRBJ2-3; TCRdb's D call, TRBD2, is unchecked because there is no DNA. In germline, CDR1 is SGHVS, CDR2 FQNEAQ. CDR3 length equals 14 residues. The CDR3 here is CASSLRETERTQYF.

This chain links TRBV12-1 with TRBJ2-3; without DNA, the TCRdb call of TRBD1 cannot be checked. TRBV12-1 is a known pseudogene. This CDR3 is 15 amino acids long. This CDR3 is CASNRGGQGTDTQYF.

This clonotype shows up as medium-sized by frequency. The chain has TRBV6-1 and TRBJ2-7; TCRdb proposes TRBD1, but this gene call is untestable without DNA. From germline, CDR1 is MNHNS and CDR2 SASEGT. The length of the CDR3 is 15 residues. CDR3 amino acids: CASSDIQRGLYEQYF.

This clonotype ranks as medium-sized in terms of frequency. The chain combines TRBV5-1 with TRBJ1-6. In germline, CDR1 is SGHRS, CDR2 YFSETQ. The CDR3 runs to 14 residues. The CDR3 spells CASSLETVGSPLHF.

This clonotype ranks as large in terms of frequency. The V and J genes are TRBV6-6 and TRBJ1-6; absent DNA, TCRdb's TRBD1 call cannot be checked. The CDR3 totals 18 residues. Germline V gene data show CDR1 as MNHNY and CDR2 as SVGAGI (reference sequence). CDR3 sequence reads: CASSYGFRGQGFNSPLHF.

By frequency, this clonotype is medium-sized (0.01 to 0.1%). CDR3 sequence: CASSKIYNSPLHF. The chain recombines TRBV12-3 or TRBV12-4 with TRBJ1-6. This CDR3 is 13 amino acids long.

The V gene is TRBV27, the J gene TRBJ2-7. Per the germline V gene, CDR1 is MNHEY and CDR2 is SMNVEV (reference sequence). The CDR3 covers 12 residues. The CDR3: CATYTTTYEQYF.

This clonotype is deemed medium-sized by its frequency. The V gene is TRBV7-3, the J gene TRBJ2-1; the D gene TCRdb calls, TRBD2, cannot be checked with no DNA. CDR1 and CDR2 from the germline V gene are SGHTA and FQGTGA. CDR3 length: 16 amino acids. The CDR3 reads CASSLTVAGVYNEQFF.

This clonotype is classed as medium-sized (0.01 to 0.1%) by frequency. J is TRBJ1-5 and V is TRBV19; the TCRdb D gene call, TRBD1, has no DNA to confirm it. CDR3 size: 15 residues. CDR1 is LNHDA and CDR2 is SQIVND in the germline V gene (reference sequence). CDR3 region: CASNPQGPRNQPQHF. The entire variable domain, with the rest obtained from reference TRBV19 and TRBJ1-5, is as follows: DGGITQSPKYLFRKEGQNVTLSCEQNLNHDAMYWYRQDPGQGLRLIYYSQIVNDFQKGDIAEGYSVSREKKESFPLTVTSAQKNPTAFYLCASNPQGPRNQPQHFGDGTRLSIL.